This TCR beta chain was obtained from a study of Ad26.COV2.S vaccination and SARS-CoV-2 variants. Study context: Donor allocation was to the COV1001 Ad26.COV2.S trial arm. Intramuscularly, Ad26.COV2.S was given either once or twice, 56 days apart.

Sequenced by immunoSEQ multiplex PCR; TCRdb stores in-frame clones only, minus some. The profile shows 200,000 to 300,000 clones, 88% of them singletons. CDR1 and CDR2 from the germline V gene are MDHEN and SYDVKM. CDR3 length equals 16 residues. The J segment lost 2 bases and the V segment lost 1 base, leaving 1 base of the junction unmatched. Indicated treatment: 15 to 20 received Ad26.COV2.S at low or high dose, single or two shots; several received placebo; per-sample allocation not given. At day 63 after the first vaccine or placebo injection, samples were drawn. This adult donor, from Boston, was 18-55 years old. An Ad26 vector expressing Wuhan-strain SARS-CoV-2 spike constituted the vaccine.

The chain recombines TRBV28 with TRBJ2-3, with 12 nucleotides matching TRBD2. This TCR was sampled from a person aged 18 to 59 who received the Ad26.COV2.S COVID-19 vaccine or a placebo. The source material was peripheral blood, sampled in a trial of Ad26.COV2.S vaccine versus placebo. This CDR3 reads CASSLSSGGVTDTQYF. Here the CDR3 DNA reads TGTGCCAGCAGTTTATCTAGCGGGGGGGTCACAGATACGCAGTATTTT.